The 27 T cell receptor beta chains in this list originate from one sample, sequenced in a study of post-analysis software for immune sequencing data. Whole-study results and caveats: Roughly five TRBV segments appeared more often in patients than in controls, and TRBV5-6, TRBV5-1 and TRBV20-1 were among these.

Unique molecular identifiers were built into the TCR beta cDNA libraries. TCRdb itself ran the PCR reads through MiXCR, one entry per CDR3 protein. The data show 800,000 to 950,000 distinct CDR3 sequences, under 70% seen once. Their antigens remain unidentified. Sequenced: blood. These receptors all come from a girl under 18 with multiple sclerosis.

The rearrangement links TRBV4-1 to TRBJ2-5; the D gene is possibly TRBD1 (5 bases). Trimming removed 0 bases from V and 4 bases from J, with 15 bases in between. The CDR3 extends over 16 amino acids. Germline assignment: CDR1 MGHRA and CDR2 YSYEKL. The CDR3 here is CASSQERTNPVETQYF. DNA for the CDR3: TGCGCCAGCAGCCAAGAACGGACAAACCCCGTAGAGACCCAGTACTTC.

This chain uses TRBV27 with TRBJ2-5, with D perhaps matching TRBD2 (5 bases). The V end was cut by 7 bases, the J end by 0 bases, with 18 bases between. CDR1 is MNHEY and CDR2 is SMNVEV in the germline V gene (reference sequence). The CDR3 contains 16 residues. CDR3 sequence reads: CASKRELLGHQETQYF. CDR3 sequence (DNA): TGTGCCAGCAAGAGGGAGCTTTTGGGCCACCAAGAGACCCAGTACTTC.

This rearrangement joins TRBV5-1 to TRBJ2-2; the D is unclear. The V gene's germline CDR1 is SGHRS and CDR2 YFSETQ. Trimming stripped 3 bases from V and 4 bases from J, with 7 bases between. The CDR3 loop spans 13 amino acids. The CDR3 is CASSSEITGELFF. The CDR3 bases are TGCGCCAGCAGCTCCGAGATCACCGGGGAGCTGTTTTTT.

The genes are TRBV20-1 and TRBJ2-5; tentatively, D is TRBD2 (6 bases). The germline CDR1 and CDR2 sequences are DFQATT and SNEGSKA (reference sequence). The CDR3 totals 13 residues. The germline V and J ends were trimmed by 5 bases and 2 bases, with 12 bases remaining between them. The CDR3 DNA follows: TGCAGTGCTCACCAGGGACTTCAAGAGACCCAGTACTTC. It is translated as CSAHQGLQETQYF.

The J gene is TRBJ2-5, the V gene TRBV7-2, with 8 bases lining up with TRBD1. This CDR3 has 15 amino acids. With V trimmed by 5 bases and J by 4 bases, 9 bases remained unmatched. Germline V gene lookup returns CDR1 SGHTA and CDR2 FQGNSA. CDR3 nucleotides: TGTGCCAGCAGCCGGCTCAGGGGGCTAGGAGAGACCCAGTACTTC. This sequence encodes CASSRLRGLGETQYF.

This clonotype has just a few counts. The V call is TRBV20-1, the J call TRBJ2-7; D is ambiguous. V was trimmed by 3 bases and J by 2 bases, leaving 20 bases between them. This CDR3 has 16 amino acids. Per the germline V gene, CDR1 is DFQATT and CDR2 is SNEGSKA (reference sequence). DNA for the CDR3: TGCAGTGCTAGCTCGTGGGTGGGTAACGCCCCCTACGAGCAGTACTTC. Its protein product is CSASSWVGNAPYEQYF.

The chain recombines TRBV4-1 with TRBJ2-5; D is ambiguous. Germline CDR1 reads MGHRA; CDR2 reads YSYEKL. The CDR3 spans 15 residues. V gave up 4 bases and J gave up 5 bases, with 17 bases separating them. The CDR3, as DNA: TGCGCCAGCAGCCTCCGTGTTCAAAGGACGGAGACCCAGTACTTC. Translated, it gives CASSLRVQRTETQYF.

This rearrangement joins TRBV29-1 to TRBJ1-1; D ambiguous. CDR1 is SQVTM, CDR2 ANQGSEA, per germline. Trimming removed 4 bases at V and 1 base at J, with 4 bases between. This CDR3 is 11 amino acids long. This CDR3 is CSVGENTEAFF. The CDR3 DNA reads as TGCAGCGTTGGGGAGAACACTGAAGCTTTCTTT.

The sample holds a few counts of this clonotype. This chain links TRBV7-9 with TRBJ2-1; weak D call: TRBD1 (6 bases). Trimming took off 6 bases at V and 1 base at J, with 19 bases between the two ends. Germline assignment: CDR1 SEHNR and CDR2 FQNEAQ (reference sequence). The CDR3 runs to 17 residues. The CDR3 is CASSSIRGQGSYNEQFF. DNA of the CDR3: TGTGCCAGCAGTTCCATCAGGGGTCAAGGATCCTACAATGAGCAGTTCTTC.

This rearrangement joins TRBV29-1 to TRBJ2-5; TRBD2 is a possible D gene (6 bases). Trimming shortened V by 7 bases and J by 7 bases, and 19 bases separated the two germline ends. The CDR3 totals 13 residues. Germline CDR1 SQVTM, CDR2 ANQGSEA. This CDR3 is CSAFRGTSGTQYF. CDR3 in DNA: TGCAGCGCTTTTCGCGGGACGAGTGGGACCCAGTACTTC.

The CDR3 coding sequence is TGCGCCAGCAGCCAACGGCTAGCGGGCCGCTCTGGGGCCAACGTCCTGACTTTC. Translated: CASSQRLAGRSGANVLTF. The rearrangement joins TRBV4-1 to TRBJ2-6; 8 nucleotides line up with TRBD2. The V and J ends lost 2 bases and 0 bases, in that order; junction bases with no gene match: 6. The germline gives CDR1 MGHRA, CDR2 YSYEKL. The CDR3 length is 18 residues.

This clonotype was recorded many times. The chain uses TRBV3-1 and TRBJ2-7; 9 nucleotides match TRBD1. The germline V gene has CDR1 LGHDT and CDR2 YNNKEL (reference sequence). Trimming removed 6 bases from V and 6 bases from J; junction bases left unmatched: 6. There are 13 residues in the CDR3. The CDR3 DNA reads as TGTGCCAGCAGAGGACAGGGGTTTTTCGAGCAGTACTTC. Amino acids: CASRGQGFFEQYF.

This clonotype was seen a few times. This chain uses TRBV5-1 with TRBJ2-7; D is perhaps TRBD1 (6 bases). V was shortened by 7 bases and J by 2 bases, with 25 bases between the two germline ends. The CDR3 length is 17 residues. Germline V CDR1 and CDR2: SGHRS, YFSETQ. The CDR3 protein is CASGMGLWTDGTYEQYF. The DNA of the CDR3 is TGCGCCAGCGGTATGGGCTTATGGACAGACGGCACCTACGAGCAGTACTTC.

V and J are TRBV20-1 and TRBJ2-3; TRBD2 aligns across 14 bases. CDR1 and CDR2 from the germline V gene are DFQATT and SNEGSKA (reference sequence). With 0 bases clipped from V and 1 base from J, the junction kept 9 bases outside the gene matches. The CDR3 runs to 19 residues. The CDR3 loop is CSARDRHGTSGGRTDTQYF. The CDR3 region has the DNA TGCAGTGCTAGAGATCGTCACGGGACTAGCGGGGGACGCACAGATACGCAGTATTTT.

This clonotype was picked up a small number of times. The rearrangement links TRBV30 to TRBJ1-5; D not certain. CDR3 length: 13 residues. Trimming took off 4 bases at V and 5 bases at J, with 12 bases between the two ends. Germline V lookup: CDR1 GTSNPN, CDR2 SVGIG (reference sequence). This chain's CDR3 is CAWTQGEHQPQHF. CDR3 in DNA: TGTGCCTGGACCCAAGGAGAACATCAGCCCCAGCATTTT.

This clonotype occurred a few times. V and J are TRBV5-1 and TRBJ2-7; D unresolved. The CDR3 extends over 12 amino acids. V shed 1 base and J shed 7 bases, with 9 bases lying between them. Germline-derived CDR1 and CDR2 are SGHRS and YFSETQ. Here the CDR3 DNA reads TGCGCCAGCAGCTTGAGTAGCTGGGAGCAGTACTTC. As protein: CASSLSSWEQYF.

There are a few counts of this clonotype. V and J are TRBV4-2 and TRBJ2-7, with TRBD1 identical over 11 bases. The J call may be wrong; the DNA end is better matched by TRBJ2-5. The V gene's germline CDR1 is LGHNA and CDR2 YNFKEQ. CDR3 length: 16 residues. The CDR3 loop reads CASSPQKGTGGETQYF. DNA for the CDR3: TGTGCCAGCAGCCCTCAAAAGGGGACAGGGGGAGAGACCCAGTACTTC.

The rearrangement joins TRBV5-1 to TRBJ2-5, with 8 bases lining up with TRBD1. Trimming removed 3 bases from V and 4 bases from J; junction bases left unmatched: 11. Germline V CDR1 and CDR2: SGHRS, YFSETQ. This CDR3 has 16 residues. The DNA for the CDR3 is TGCGCCAGCAGCTCGTTCCTAGACAGGGGAGCAGAGACCCAGTACTTC. Amino acids: CASSSFLDRGAETQYF.

The rearrangement links TRBV7-8 to TRBJ2-7; D ambiguous. This CDR3 contains 15 residues. V lost 1 base to trimming and J lost 2 bases, with 12 bases between them. In germline, CDR1 is SGHVS, CDR2 FQNEAQ. CDR3 nucleotide sequence: TGTGCCAGCAGCTTAGGGGAACAGCCGACCTACGAGCAGTACTTC. Protein product: CASSLGEQPTYEQYF.

This clonotype turned up a few times. The rearrangement joins TRBV9 to TRBJ2-7; 7 nucleotides line up with TRBD2. V shed 2 bases and J 0 bases; nucleotides not matched to a gene: 8. The CDR3 length is 16 residues. The V gene's germline CDR1 is SGDLS and CDR2 YYNGEE. DNA for the CDR3: TGTGCCAGCAGCGTGGAGGCGGGGGACCCCTCCTACGAGCAGTACTTC. Protein product: CASSVEAGDPSYEQYF.

This clonotype was picked up a small number of times. CDR3 in amino acids: CSVDQTGDRGYGYTF. The CDR3 coding sequence is TGCAGCGTTGATCAAACAGGGGATCGGGGCTATGGCTACACCTTC. The chain couples TRBV29-1 to TRBJ1-2, with 7 positions matching TRBD1. Germline V gene sequence: CDR1 SQVTM, CDR2 ANQGSEA. J gave up 4 bases and V 3 bases, and 11 bases lay outside the gene matches. The CDR3 length is 15 residues.

The chain uses TRBV10-3 and TRBJ2-7; TRBD1 is a possible D gene (6 bases). V lost 2 bases to trimming and J lost 5 bases, with 16 bases between them. Germline loops: CDR1 ENHRY, CDR2 SYGVKD. The CDR3 covers 15 residues. CDR3 amino acids: CAISEAGSRQDEQYF. The CDR3 nucleotides are TGTGCCATCAGTGAGGCTGGGAGTCGACAGGACGAGCAGTACTTC.

This clonotype was observed a handful of times. The chain is built from TRBV29-1 and TRBJ2-5, with a possible D match to TRBD2 (7 bases). CDR3 length: 13 amino acids. Per germline, CDR1 SQVTM and CDR2 ANQGSEA. Trimming stripped 3 bases from V and 5 bases from J, with 13 bases between. CDR3 sequence: CSVERGGVETQYF. CDR3 nucleotide sequence: TGCAGCGTTGAGAGGGGGGGCGTGGAGACCCAGTACTTC. Supplemented by reference TRBV29-1 and TRBJ2-5, the full variable domain reads SAVISQKPSRDICQRGTSLTIQCQVDSQVTMMFWYRQQPGQSLTLIATANQGSEATYESGFVIDKFPISRPNLTFSTLTVSNMSPEDSSIYLCSVERGGVETQYFGPGTRLLVL.

The chain links TRBV9 to TRBJ1-2; the D gene is possibly TRBD1 (5 bases). The CDR3 is 13 residues long. The germline V and J ends were trimmed by 0 bases and 7 bases, with 10 bases remaining between them. The germline CDR1 and CDR2 sequences are SGDLS and YYNGEE. The chain's CDR3 is CASSVGQSFGYTF. In nucleotides, the CDR3 is TGTGCCAGCAGCGTAGGACAGTCATTTGGCTACACCTTC.

V gene TRBV29-1 combines with J gene TRBJ2-7; the D is unclear. Trimming removed 4 bases at V and 5 bases at J, with 9 bases between. Germline V CDR1 and CDR2: SQVTM, ANQGSEA. The CDR3 is 11 amino acids. This chain's CDR3 is CSVARFHEQYF. The CDR3 nucleotides are TGCAGCGTTGCTCGGTTCCACGAGCAGTACTTC.

V is TRBV7-9 and J is TRBJ2-5, with 12 bases fitting TRBD1. This CDR3 comprises 17 residues. Germline CDR1 SEHNR, CDR2 FQNEAQ (reference sequence). V shed 5 bases and J 4 bases; nucleotides not matched to a gene: 11. The DNA for the CDR3 is TGTGCCAGCAGCCTCCATCCGGGACAGGGGGCTCGAGAGACCCAGTACTTC. It codes for CASSLHPGQGARETQYF.

The chain couples TRBV10-2 to TRBJ2-5; 10 nucleotides line up with TRBD1. V lost 2 bases and J lost 5; bases outside the gene matches: 8. Germline V gives CDR1 WSHSY, CDR2 SAAADI. The CDR3 covers 16 residues. The CDR3 is CASSEILGQGSETQYF. The CDR3 coding sequence is TGCGCCAGCAGTGAGATACTGGGACAGGGGAGTGAGACCCAGTACTTC.